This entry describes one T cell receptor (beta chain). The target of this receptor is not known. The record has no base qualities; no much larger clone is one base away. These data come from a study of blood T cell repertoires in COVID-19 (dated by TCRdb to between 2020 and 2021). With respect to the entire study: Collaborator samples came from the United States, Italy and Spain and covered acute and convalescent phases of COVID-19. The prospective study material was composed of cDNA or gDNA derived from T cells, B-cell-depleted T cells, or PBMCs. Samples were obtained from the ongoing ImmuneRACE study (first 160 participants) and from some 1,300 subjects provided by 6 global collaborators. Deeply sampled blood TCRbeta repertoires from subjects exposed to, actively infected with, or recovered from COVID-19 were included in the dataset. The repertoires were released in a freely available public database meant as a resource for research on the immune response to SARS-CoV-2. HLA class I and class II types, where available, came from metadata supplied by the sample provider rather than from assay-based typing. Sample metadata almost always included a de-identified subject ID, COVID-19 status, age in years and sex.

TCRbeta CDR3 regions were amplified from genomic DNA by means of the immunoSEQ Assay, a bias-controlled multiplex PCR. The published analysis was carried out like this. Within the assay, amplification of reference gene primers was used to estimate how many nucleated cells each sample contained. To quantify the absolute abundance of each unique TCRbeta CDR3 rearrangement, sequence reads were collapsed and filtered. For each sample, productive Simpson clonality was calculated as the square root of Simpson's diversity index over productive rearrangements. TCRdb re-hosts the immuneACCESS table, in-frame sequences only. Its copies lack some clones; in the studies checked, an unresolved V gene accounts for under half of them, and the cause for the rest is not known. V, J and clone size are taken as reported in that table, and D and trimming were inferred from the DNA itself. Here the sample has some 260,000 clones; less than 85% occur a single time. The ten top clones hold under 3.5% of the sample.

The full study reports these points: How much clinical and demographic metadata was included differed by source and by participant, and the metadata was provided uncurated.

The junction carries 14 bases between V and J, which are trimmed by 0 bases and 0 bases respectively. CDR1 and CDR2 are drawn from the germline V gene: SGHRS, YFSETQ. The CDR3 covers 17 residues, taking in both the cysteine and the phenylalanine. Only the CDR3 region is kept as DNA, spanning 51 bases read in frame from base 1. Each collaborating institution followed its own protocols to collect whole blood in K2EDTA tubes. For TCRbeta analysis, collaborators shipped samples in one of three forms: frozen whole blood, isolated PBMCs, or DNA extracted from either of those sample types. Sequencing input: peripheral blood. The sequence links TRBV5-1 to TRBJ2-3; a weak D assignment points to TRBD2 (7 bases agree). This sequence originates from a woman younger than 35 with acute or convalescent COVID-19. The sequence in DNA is TGCGCCAGCAGCTTGGATAGGGGGGGCCTTAGCACAGATACGCAGTATTTT. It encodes CASSLDRGGLSTDTQYF.